The rows below give T cell receptor beta chains drawn from one sample of a study of T-cell reconstitution after alpha-beta-depleted transplantation in children. In TCRdb, the PCR reads were re-called with MiXCR into one record per CDR3 protein. Found here are about 460,000 distinct CDR3 sequences, about 10% of them singletons; the top ten hold 14%. The sequencing here drew on PBMCs, mostly from graft donor cells, taken 180 days after TCRalphabeta/CD19-depleted stem cell transplant. These receptors were collected from a female patient aged 2 to 10 who had a stem cell transplant for aplastic anemia, so the T cells may come from the graft donor. Both conserved end residues are part of each CDR3. The D gene is left open where the match is weak. Size is stated for part of the rows, as once, few or many counts, or as a class when the clone is expanded.

v_call	clone_size	d_call	j_call	cdr3_nt	cdr3_aa
TRBV2	few	-	TRBJ2-5	TGTGCCAGCAGTGGAGCGGTAGAGACCCAGTACTTC	CASSGAVETQYF
TRBV18	-	TRBD2	TRBJ2-7	TGTGCCAGCTCACCAAGGGGAGGGAGGTACGAGCAGTACTTC	CASSPRGGRYEQYF
TRBV20-1	few	TRBD2	TRBJ2-7	TGCAGTGCTAGAGATCTGGCTAGCGGGTGGCACTACGAGCAGTACTTC	CSARDLASGWHYEQYF
TRBV4-1	few	-	TRBJ2-3	TGCGCCAGCAGCCCAAATGGGCTAGTCCTCACAGATACGCAGTATTTT	CASSPNGLVLTDTQYF
TRBV7-3	many	-	TRBJ1-2	TGTGCCAGCAGCTTAACTGGGGGGGGCGATGGCTACACCTTC	CASSLTGGGDGYTF
TRBV4-1	few	TRBD1	TRBJ2-3	TGCGCCAGCAGCGAAAGCCCGGGACAGCAGGACACGCAGTATTTT	CASSESPGQQDTQYF
TRBV11-2	many	-	TRBJ1-3	TGTGCCAGCAGCTTACTACGTCTGAGCTCTGGAAACACCATATATTTT	CASSLLRLSSGNTIYF
TRBV15	many	-	TRBJ1-1	TGTGCCACCAGCAGAGACGACCCCCGGTTGAACACTGAAGCTTTCTTT	CATSRDDPRLNTEAFF
TRBV4-3	-	TRBD2	TRBJ2-1	TGCGCCAGCAGCCAAGACAACGGATTAGCGGGAGTGGGCTACAATGAGCAGTTCTTC	CASSQDNGLAGVGYNEQFF
TRBV7-2	many	-	TRBJ2-2	TGTGCCAGCAGTCCACAAGGGGCCTTCGGGGAGCTGTTTTTT	CASSPQGAFGELFF
TRBV7-2	few	-	TRBJ2-1	TGTGCCAGCAGCTTAGCGGGGGGAGCAACATACAATGAGCAGTTCTTC	CASSLAGGATYNEQFF
TRBV12-3/TRBV12-4	-	-	TRBJ2-5	TGTGCCAGCAGTAATCCCCCCCAGTTGGAGACCCAGTACTTC	CASSNPPQLETQYF
TRBV19	few	TRBD1	TRBJ1-5	TGTGCCAGTAGGGACAGGGGTAATCAGCCCCAGCATTTT	CASRDRGNQPQHF
TRBV9	-	TRBD1	TRBJ2-5	TGTGCCAGCAGTTACAGGGGGCTCCGCCAAGAGACCCAGTACTTC	CASSYRGLRQETQYF
TRBV20-1	-	-	TRBJ1-5	TGCAGTGCCCTCCGGGGGGGGGTAGCTAAGCAGCCCCAGCATTTT	CSALRGGVAKQPQHF
TRBV5-1	few	TRBD1	TRBJ2-5	TGCGCCAGCAGCTTGGTTAGGGGGCCAGAGACCCAGTACTTC	CASSLVRGPETQYF
TRBV28	-	TRBD2	TRBJ2-1	TGTGCCAGCAATTCCGCCGGTCTAACTAGCGGAGTTCGCTACAATGAGCAGTTCTTC	CASNSAGLTSGVRYNEQFF
TRBV4-2	-	-	TRBJ2-2	TGTGCCAGCAGCCAGGAACCAAACACCGGGGAGCTGTTTTTT	CASSQEPNTGELFF
TRBV4-3	-	TRBD2	TRBJ2-1	TGCGCCAGCAGCCAAGCGGGTCGGCTAGCGGTCTACTCCTACAATGAGCAGTTCTTC	CASSQAGRLAVYSYNEQFF
TRBV10-3	-	-	TRBJ2-5	TGTGCCATCAGTGGGAACTCTGTGGGACAAGAGACCCAGTACTTC	CAISGNSVGQETQYF